The rows below give T cell receptor beta chains drawn from one sample of a study of T cells in Graves' hyperthyroidism and ophthalmopathy. TCRdb redid the calling of the multiplex PCR reads with MiXCR, one entry per CDR3 protein. The data show approximately 590,000 distinct CDR3 sequences, roughly 14% seen once. Sequencing used blood. These TCRs come from a woman in her twenties or thirties with Graves' hyperthyroidism. CDR3s include the opening cysteine and the closing phenylalanine or tryptophan. D genes are given only for firm matches. Only part of the rows carry a size: once, few, many, or a class if the clone is expanded.

d_call j_call clone_size v_call cdr3_aa cdr3_nt
- TRBJ2-1 many TRBV11-3 CASSPDPGVDEQFF TGTGCCAGCAGCCCCGACCCGGGAGTCGATGAGCAGTTCTTC
- TRBJ1-1 many TRBV28 CASSLPGSNTEAFF TGTGCCAGCAGTCTCCCGGGGTCTAACACTGAAGCTTTCTTT
TRBD1 TRBJ1-3 - TRBV12-3/TRBV12-4 CASSPTRGAQGNTIYF TGTGCCAGCAGTCCGACCAGGGGGGCGCAGGGAAACACCATATATTTT
- TRBJ2-7 few TRBV11-2 CASSLGRDGSYEQYF TGTGCCAGCAGCTTAGGCCGGGACGGCTCCTACGAGCAGTACTTC
TRBD1 TRBJ1-5 few TRBV4-1 CASSQSTGGYQPQHF TGCGCCAGCAGCCAGAGCACAGGGGGCTATCAGCCCCAGCATTTT
TRBD1 TRBJ2-1 few TRBV6-4 CASSAGQGNYNEQFF TGTGCCAGCAGCGCGGGACAGGGAAACTACAATGAGCAGTTCTTC
- TRBJ2-7 many TRBV10-1 CASSEPEDRFTIHTYEQYF TGCGCCAGCAGTGAGCCGGAGGATCGGTTCACGATCCACACCTACGAGCAGTACTTC
- TRBJ2-2 few TRBV12-3/TRBV12-4 CASSLVWDITGELFF TGTGCCAGCAGTTTAGTTTGGGATATCACCGGGGAGCTGTTTTTT
- TRBJ1-5 few TRBV10-3 CAISEPGNQPQHF TGTGCCATCAGTGAGCCGGGGAATCAGCCCCAGCATTTT
TRBD2 TRBJ2-3 many TRBV20-1 CSATGTSGRSDTQYF TGCAGTGCAACCGGGACTAGCGGGAGGTCAGATACGCAGTATTTT
- TRBJ2-5 few TRBV3-1 CASSQGRGRSETQYF TGTGCCAGCAGCCAAGGCAGGGGCAGGTCGGAGACCCAGTACTTC
TRBD2 TRBJ2-1 many TRBV7-2 CASSLEGGTFF TGTGCCAGCAGCTTAGAGGGAGGGACGTTCTTC
- TRBJ2-7 few TRBV6-1 CASSERGVYEQYF TGTGCCAGCAGTGAAAGGGGTGTGTACGAGCAGTACTTC